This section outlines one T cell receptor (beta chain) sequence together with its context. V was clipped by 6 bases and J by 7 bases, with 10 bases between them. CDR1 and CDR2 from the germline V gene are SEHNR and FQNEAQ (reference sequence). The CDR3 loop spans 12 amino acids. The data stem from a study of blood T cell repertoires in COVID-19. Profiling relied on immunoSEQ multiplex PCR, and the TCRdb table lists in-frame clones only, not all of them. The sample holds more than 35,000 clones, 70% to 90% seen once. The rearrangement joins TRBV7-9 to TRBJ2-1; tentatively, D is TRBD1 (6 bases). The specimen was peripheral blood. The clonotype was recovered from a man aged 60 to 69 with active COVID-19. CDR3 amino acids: CASRYRENEQFF. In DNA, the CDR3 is TGTGCCAGCAGATACAGGGAAAATGAGCAGTTCTTC. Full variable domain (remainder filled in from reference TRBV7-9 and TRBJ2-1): DTGVSQNPRHKITKRGQNVTFRCDPISEHNRLYWYRQTLGQGPEFLTYFQNEAQLEKSRLLSDRFSAERPKGSFSTLEIQRTEQGDSAMYLCASRYRENEQFFGPGTRLTVL.